A selection of T cell receptor beta chains follows, all from one sample in a study of T cells in Graves' hyperthyroidism and ophthalmopathy. MiXCR was run by TCRdb on the multiplex PCR reads, yielding one entry per CDR3 protein. Altogether around 760,000 distinct CDR3 sequences are present, 35% being singletons, with the ten largest covering approximately 31%. Sequenced material: blood. Every receptor here comes from a middle-aged woman with Graves' hyperthyroidism. Both conserved end residues are part of each CDR3. Each record gives: D gene, V gene, J gene, CDR3 protein. A D gene is named only where the DNA matches it firmly.

d_call: TRBD1; v_call: TRBV20-1; j_call: TRBJ1-2; cdr3_aa: CSASETGVGSGYTF
d_call: .; v_call: TRBV7-3; j_call: TRBJ2-5; cdr3_aa: CASTGGGFQETQYF
d_call: TRBD1; v_call: TRBV5-1; j_call: TRBJ1-1; cdr3_aa: CASSLDEGAITEAFF
d_call: .; v_call: TRBV5-5; j_call: TRBJ1-1; cdr3_aa: CASSSKTDSQMNTEAFF
d_call: .; v_call: TRBV11-2; j_call: TRBJ1-2; cdr3_aa: CASSLVPGRANNYGYTF
d_call: .; v_call: TRBV7-2; j_call: TRBJ1-6; cdr3_aa: CASSPSTRGGDSPLHF
d_call: .; v_call: TRBV19; j_call: TRBJ2-7; cdr3_aa: CASTGSDYEQYF
d_call: .; v_call: TRBV7-2; j_call: TRBJ1-6; cdr3_aa: CASSYPNSAGTYNSPLHF
d_call: .; v_call: TRBV29-1; j_call: TRBJ1-1; cdr3_aa: CSLQGEPNTEAFF
d_call: .; v_call: TRBV10-3; j_call: TRBJ2-2; cdr3_aa: CAISGVGATRGTGELFF
d_call: .; v_call: TRBV5-6; j_call: TRBJ1-4; cdr3_aa: CASSLWTNEKLFF
d_call: TRBD1; v_call: TRBV29-1; j_call: TRBJ1-2; cdr3_aa: CSLMGQGDGYTF
d_call: TRBD2; v_call: TRBV7-9; j_call: TRBJ2-1; cdr3_aa: CASSLLAGNFDEQFF
d_call: TRBD1; v_call: TRBV20-1; j_call: TRBJ2-7; cdr3_aa: CSTGQGFYEQYF
d_call: TRBD1; v_call: TRBV7-2; j_call: TRBJ2-7; cdr3_aa: CASSSPISDRGNYEQYF
d_call: .; v_call: TRBV6-6; j_call: TRBJ1-4; cdr3_aa: CASSTEGKLFF
d_call: .; v_call: TRBV7-9; j_call: TRBJ2-7; cdr3_aa: CAGSGSYEQYF
d_call: .; v_call: TRBV7-9; j_call: TRBJ2-7; cdr3_aa: CASSPWQGRDEQYF
d_call: TRBD1; v_call: TRBV4-3; j_call: TRBJ2-5; cdr3_aa: CASSQSTGEKTQYF
d_call: TRBD1; v_call: TRBV2; j_call: TRBJ1-6; cdr3_aa: CASSGDRAGDSPLHF
d_call: .; v_call: TRBV4-3; j_call: TRBJ1-2; cdr3_aa: CASSQARVSHHGYTF
d_call: .; v_call: TRBV19; j_call: TRBJ1-1; cdr3_aa: CASREQDTEAFF
d_call: .; v_call: TRBV7-9; j_call: TRBJ2-6; cdr3_aa: CASSPRRGATGANVLTF
d_call: .; v_call: TRBV27; j_call: TRBJ1-2; cdr3_aa: CASSSGTQANYGYTF
d_call: .; v_call: TRBV4-2; j_call: TRBJ1-2; cdr3_aa: CASSQEKLLANYGYTF
d_call: .; v_call: TRBV5-8; j_call: TRBJ2-7; cdr3_aa: CASSAWTDEQYF
d_call: .; v_call: TRBV15; j_call: TRBJ2-5; cdr3_aa: CATSSLGGQETQYF
d_call: .; v_call: TRBV29-1; j_call: TRBJ2-7; cdr3_aa: CSAIRGYEQYF
d_call: .; v_call: TRBV5-1; j_call: TRBJ2-2; cdr3_aa: CASSLGGFIGELLF
d_call: TRBD1; v_call: TRBV7-9; j_call: TRBJ2-5; cdr3_aa: CASSLGGTAF
d_call: TRBD2; v_call: TRBV25-1; j_call: TRBJ2-7; cdr3_aa: CARDILAGTYEQYF
d_call: .; v_call: TRBV5-4; j_call: TRBJ2-5; cdr3_aa: CASSLTGSLETQYF
d_call: .; v_call: TRBV29-1; j_call: TRBJ2-7; cdr3_aa: CSVLGGRTSYEQYF
d_call: TRBD1; v_call: TRBV7-9; j_call: TRBJ1-3; cdr3_aa: CASSLVWDRGQNTIYF
d_call: .; v_call: TRBV19; j_call: TRBJ1-1; cdr3_aa: CASISLPQGGTEAFF
d_call: .; v_call: TRBV12-3/TRBV12-4; j_call: TRBJ1-3; cdr3_aa: CASRRTESGNTIYF
d_call: .; v_call: TRBV7-9; j_call: TRBJ2-3; cdr3_aa: CASSSLGFTDTQYF
d_call: .; v_call: TRBV7-7; j_call: TRBJ2-5; cdr3_aa: CASSLSQGSETQYF
d_call: TRBD1; v_call: TRBV7-2; j_call: TRBJ1-2; cdr3_aa: CASSHGRTGAGGYTF
d_call: TRBD2; v_call: TRBV24-1; j_call: TRBJ2-5; cdr3_aa: CATSPGTSGEETQYF
d_call: TRBD1; v_call: TRBV19; j_call: TRBJ1-5; cdr3_aa: CVSSQRFTGGVNQPQHF
d_call: .; v_call: TRBV4-1; j_call: TRBJ1-1; cdr3_aa: CASSRVSANTEAFF
d_call: .; v_call: TRBV5-6; j_call: TRBJ2-7; cdr3_aa: CASSLVSSTYEQYF
d_call: .; v_call: TRBV7-2; j_call: TRBJ1-2; cdr3_aa: CASSPDAWLRGLNYGYTF
d_call: TRBD1; v_call: TRBV28; j_call: TRBJ1-5; cdr3_aa: CASRTTGNQPQHF
d_call: TRBD1; v_call: TRBV6-5; j_call: TRBJ1-5; cdr3_aa: CASSYPGTGDQPQHF
d_call: .; v_call: TRBV29-1; j_call: TRBJ1-1; cdr3_aa: CSVRQGMNTEAFF
d_call: .; v_call: TRBV19; j_call: TRBJ1-1; cdr3_aa: CASSMGRGTEAFF
d_call: TRBD2; v_call: TRBV20-1; j_call: TRBJ2-7; cdr3_aa: CSASSRLAGVEQYF
d_call: .; v_call: TRBV7-9; j_call: TRBJ1-4; cdr3_aa: CASSHPTDYNEKLFF
d_call: .; v_call: TRBV7-9; j_call: TRBJ1-1; cdr3_aa: CASSYGQQNTEAFF
d_call: .; v_call: TRBV20-1; j_call: TRBJ2-5; cdr3_aa: CSARDVVVQETQYF
d_call: .; v_call: TRBV6-5; j_call: TRBJ2-7; cdr3_aa: CASSLTIADTISYEQYF
d_call: .; v_call: TRBV20-1; j_call: TRBJ1-5; cdr3_aa: CSAREGGYNQPQHF
d_call: .; v_call: TRBV10-3; j_call: TRBJ1-1; cdr3_aa: CAISENQGGGYTEAFF
d_call: TRBD2; v_call: TRBV20-1; j_call: TRBJ2-3; cdr3_aa: CSAHLAGGADTQYF
d_call: .; v_call: TRBV6-5; j_call: TRBJ1-2; cdr3_aa: CASSYSRLAERGYTF
d_call: .; v_call: TRBV24-1; j_call: TRBJ2-7; cdr3_aa: CASSFSHGGEQYF
d_call: .; v_call: TRBV6-1; j_call: TRBJ1-2; cdr3_aa: CARVIQWDGIKYGYTF
d_call: .; v_call: TRBV9; j_call: TRBJ2-7; cdr3_aa: CASSEFLYEQYF